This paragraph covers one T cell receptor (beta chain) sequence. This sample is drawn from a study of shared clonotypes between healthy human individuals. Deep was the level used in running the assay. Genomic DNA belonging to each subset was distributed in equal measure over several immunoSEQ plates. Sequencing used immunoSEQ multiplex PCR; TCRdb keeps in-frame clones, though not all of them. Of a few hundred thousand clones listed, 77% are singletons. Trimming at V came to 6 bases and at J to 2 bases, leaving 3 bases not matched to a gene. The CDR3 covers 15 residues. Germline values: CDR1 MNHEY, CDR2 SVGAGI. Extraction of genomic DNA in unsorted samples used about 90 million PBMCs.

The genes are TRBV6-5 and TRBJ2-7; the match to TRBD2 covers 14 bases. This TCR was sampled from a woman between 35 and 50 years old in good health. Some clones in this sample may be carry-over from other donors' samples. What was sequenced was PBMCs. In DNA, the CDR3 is TGTGCCAGCAGGACGGGACTAGCGGGAGCCTACGAGCAGTACTTC. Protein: CASRTGLAGAYEQYF.